These 28 T cell receptor beta chains came from one sample sequenced in a study of blood T cell repertoires in COVID-19. TCRdb's table, derived via immunoSEQ multiplex PCR, lists solely in-frame clones and lacks some. The sample comprises roughly 340,000 clones, over 80% of which are singletons, and about 6.3% rests with the top ten. The material sequenced was peripheral blood. These receptors came from a woman in her forties or fifties with COVID-19, enrolled during active disease.

V usage is TRBV5-1 and J usage is TRBJ2-1, with TRBD2 as a possible D gene (5 bases). CDR1 is SGHRS and CDR2 is YFSETQ in the germline V gene. V gave up 0 bases and J gave up 8 bases, with 12 bases separating them. This CDR3 is 14 amino acids long. The CDR3 DNA sequence: TGCGCCAGCAGCTTGGGGTCTAGCTTCGATGAGCAGTTCTTC. It encodes CASSLGSSFDEQFF.

J is TRBJ2-6 and V is TRBV24-1, with a tentative D call TRBD2 (7 bases). CDR1 is KGHDR and CDR2 is SFDVKD in the germline V gene. There are 19 residues in the CDR3. Deletions cut 1 base from V and 4 bases from J, with 19 bases between. Written as DNA, the CDR3 is TGTGCCACCAGTGATTTCCCGGGCGCGGGGGCGCCGGGGGCCAACGTCCTGACTTTC. Its translation: CATSDFPGAGAPGANVLTF.

This clone has a single count. The chain couples TRBV6-5 to TRBJ2-1; D remains unclear. In germline, CDR1 is MNHEY, CDR2 SVGAGI. Trimming left V 2 bases short and J 7 bases short, with 6 bases between. The CDR3 sequence is 12 residues long. This chain's CDR3 is CASSYAANEQFF. For the CDR3, the DNA is TGTGCCAGCAGTTACGCCGCGAATGAGCAGTTCTTC.

The chain couples TRBV5-1 to TRBJ2-7; 11 nucleotides agree with TRBD1. This CDR3 spans 15 amino acids. Germline V CDR1 and CDR2: SGHRS, YFSETQ. Losses at the gene ends were 3 bases for V and 2 bases for J; bases not matched to a gene: 4. DNA for the CDR3: TGCGCCAGCAGCTACAGGACAGGGGGCCCCTACGAGCAGTACTTC. It codes for CASSYRTGGPYEQYF.

V usage is TRBV19 and J usage is TRBJ2-3; 11 nucleotides match TRBD2. Germline CDR1 reads LNHDA; CDR2 reads SQIVND (reference sequence). This CDR3 has 14 amino acids. The J segment lost 5 bases and the V segment lost 10 bases, leaving 8 bases of the junction unmatched. The CDR3 coding sequence is TGTGCCACCAATAGCGGGAGGGCCGGAGATACGCAGTATTTT. Protein sequence: CATNSGRAGDTQYF.

The chain uses TRBV19 and TRBJ2-7, with D perhaps matching TRBD2 (5 bases). Germline loops: CDR1 LNHDA, CDR2 SQIVND (reference sequence). The CDR3 contains 13 residues. The V end was cut by 5 bases, the J end by 11 bases, with 19 bases between. The CDR3 DNA follows: TGTGCCAGTAGTTCGAGCGAGGGTGGTAAGGAGTACTTC. It is translated as CASSSSEGGKEYF.

The V and J genes are TRBV12-3 or TRBV12-4 and TRBJ1-2; TRBD1 might be the D (5 bases). The CDR3 covers 13 residues. V was cut by 6 bases and J by 7 bases, with 15 bases left in between. CDR3 region: CASSPGGAPGYTF. The CDR3 nucleotides are TGTGCCAGCAGCCCCGGAGGGGCGCCTGGCTACACCTTC.

The rearrangement links TRBV11-2 to TRBJ2-1; 8 nucleotides match TRBD1. From germline, CDR1 is SGHAT and CDR2 FQNNGV. The V segment lost 5 bases and the J segment 10 bases; nucleotides outside the gene matches: 10. This CDR3 is built from 14 residues. The CDR3 region is CASSHGQGAKEQFF. In nucleotides, the CDR3 is TGTGCCAGCAGCCACGGACAGGGTGCAAAAGAGCAGTTCTTC. Full variable domain (outside the CDR3, taken from reference TRBV11-2 and TRBJ2-1): EAGVAQSPRYKIIEKRQSVAFWCNPISGHATLYWYQQILGQGPKLLIQFQNNGVVDDSQLPKDRFSAERLKGVDSTLKIQPAKLEDSAVYLCASSHGQGAKEQFFGPGTRLTVL.

The genes are TRBV28 and TRBJ2-2, with 7 bases aligning to TRBD1. CDR3 length equals 14 residues. The ends lost 9 bases at V and 4 bases at J; junction bases unmatched: 8. The germline CDR1 and CDR2 sequences are MDHEN and SYDVKM. CDR3 amino acids: CASSRDRPTGELFF. CDR3 in DNA: TGTGCCAGTAGCCGGGACAGACCCACCGGGGAGCTGTTTTTT.

The V gene is TRBV28, the J gene TRBJ2-1; D call uncertain. Germline CDR1 and CDR2: MDHEN and SYDVKM. The CDR3 loop spans 16 amino acids. The ends were cut back, 3 bases at V and 2 bases at J, with 14 bases in the middle. In DNA form, the CDR3 reads TGTGCCAGCAGTTTCCCTAGTAGTCTAACCTACAATGAGCAGTTCTTC. Amino acids: CASSFPSSLTYNEQFF. The full variable domain, rest sourced from reference TRBV28 and TRBJ2-1, is DVKVTQSSRYLVKRTGEKVFLECVQDMDHENMFWYRQDPGLGLRLIYFSYDVKMKEKGDIPEGYSVSREKKERFSLILESASTNQTSMYLCASSFPSSLTYNEQFFGPGTRLTVL.

The gene calls are TRBV14 and TRBJ1-2; 7 positions match TRBD1. The CDR3 totals 15 residues. In germline, CDR1 is SGHDN, CDR2 FVKESK. V shed 2 bases and J 2 bases; nucleotides not matched to a gene: 5. CDR3 coding DNA: TGTGCCAGCAGCCAACTTACAGGGGCGAACTATGGCTACACCTTC. This codes for CASSQLTGANYGYTF.

This chain links TRBV5-5 with TRBJ1-2, with D perhaps matching TRBD1 (6 bases). Germline V CDR1 and CDR2: SGHKS, YYEKEE (reference sequence). V shed 4 bases and J shed 8 bases, with 12 bases lying between them. The CDR3 extends over 12 amino acids. CDR3 coding DNA: TGTGCCAGCAGCGAAGGGACATACGGCTACACCTTC. Translated: CASSEGTYGYTF.

This chain connects TRBV3-1 (or the pseudogene TRBV3-2) to TRBJ2-1, with 9 positions matching TRBD2. The CDR3 is made up of 16 amino acids. The V and J ends lost 2 bases and 7 bases, in that order; junction bases with no gene match: 9. CDR1 is LGHDT and CDR2 is YNNKEL in the germline V gene (reference sequence). The CDR3 DNA is TGTGCCAGCAGCCAAAGCGGCGGGAGGGCCAGGAATGAGCAGTTCTTC. It translates to CASSQSGGRARNEQFF.

The genes are TRBV29-1 and TRBJ1-2; a possible D gene is TRBD1 (6 bases). The CDR3 contains 14 residues. Germline V gene lookup returns CDR1 SQVTM and CDR2 ANQGSEA. The germline V and J ends were trimmed by 2 bases and 0 bases, with 10 bases remaining between them. The CDR3 DNA is TGCAGCGTTGAAAGACAGGTCTCTAACTATGGCTACACCTTC. Its protein is CSVERQVSNYGYTF.

The chain couples TRBV2 to TRBJ2-6; D ambiguous. The CDR3 runs to 15 residues. The V and J ends lost 4 bases and 0 bases respectively, with 7 bases between them. Germline V gene sequence: CDR1 SNHLY, CDR2 FYNNEI. The CDR3 nucleotides read TGTGCCAGCAGTGGAGATGGCTCTGGGGCCAACGTCCTGACTTTC. This translates into CASSGDGSGANVLTF.

The chain links TRBV12-5 to TRBJ2-3, with TRBD2 matching 11 bases. Germline CDR1 LGHNT, CDR2 FRNRAP. Unmatched junction bases numbered 11, after V lost 5 bases and J lost 4 bases. The CDR3 is made up of 17 amino acids. CDR3 in amino acids: CASGPAGSGRVADTQYF. For the CDR3, the DNA is TGTGCTAGTGGTCCCGCAGGTAGCGGGAGGGTAGCAGATACGCAGTATTTT.

This chain connects TRBV5-1 to TRBJ2-3; 7 bases agree with TRBD1. V dropped 4 bases and J dropped 1; count of bases not matched to a gene: 3. CDR1 SGHRS and CDR2 YFSETQ come from the germline V gene. CDR3 size: 14 residues. CDR3 sequence reads: CASSKGQRTDTQYF. CDR3 DNA: TGCGCCAGCAGCAAGGGACAGCGCACAGATACGCAGTATTTT.

The rearrangement joins TRBV5-1 to TRBJ2-7; 7 bases align to TRBD1. Germline V gene lookup returns CDR1 SGHRS and CDR2 YFSETQ. V gave up 6 bases and J gave up 4 bases; unmatched junction bases: 10. The CDR3 contains 14 residues. CDR3 residues: CASTWGTDRYEQYF. In DNA form, the CDR3 reads TGCGCCAGCACCTGGGGGACAGATAGATACGAGCAGTACTTC.

V is TRBV12-5 and J is TRBJ1-1; 8 nucleotides align to TRBD1. The CDR3 is made up of 15 amino acids. V trimming: 2 bases; J trimming: 2 bases; junction bases outside the gene matches: 4. Germline CDR1 and CDR2: LGHNT and FRNRAP. The CDR3 protein is CASGLSGQDNTEAFF. The CDR3 region has the DNA TGTGCTAGTGGTTTGTCGGGACAGGACAACACTGAAGCTTTCTTT.

The rearrangement links TRBV7-3 to TRBJ1-2; D is perhaps TRBD1 (6 bases). The CDR3 length is 17 residues. The germline V and J ends were trimmed by 5 bases and 4 bases, with 23 bases remaining between them. Germline V gene data show CDR1 as SGHTA and CDR2 as FQGTGA. This chain's CDR3 is CASSPKRDKRWGYGYTF. The CDR3, as DNA: TGTGCCAGCAGCCCCAAGCGGGACAAAAGATGGGGCTATGGCTACACCTTC.

The chain is built from TRBV25-1 and TRBJ2-1, with a weak D call TRBD2 (7 bases). The CDR3 is 13 residues long. Germline-derived CDR1 and CDR2 are MGHDK and SYGVNS. Trimming took off 11 bases at V and 2 bases at J, with 13 bases between the two ends. CDR3 in amino acids: CAVWGGPYNEQFF. CDR3 bases: TGTGCCGTGTGGGGGGGCCCCTACAATGAGCAGTTCTTC.

The V call is TRBV30, the J call TRBJ2-7; 8 nucleotides align to TRBD1. J gave up 2 bases and V 3 bases, and 9 bases lay outside the gene matches. This CDR3 has 15 amino acids. Germline loops: CDR1 GTSNPN, CDR2 SVGIG (reference sequence). The CDR3 sequence: CAWSYPDRAPYEQYF. CDR3 in DNA: TGTGCCTGGAGCTATCCGGACAGGGCTCCCTACGAGCAGTACTTC.

The chain links TRBV30 to TRBJ2-2, with no clear D. Trimming left V 0 bases short and J 6 bases short, with 8 bases between. Germline-derived CDR1 and CDR2 are GTSNPN and SVGIG (reference sequence). This CDR3 is built from 13 residues. CDR3 sequence reads: CAWSVRVAGELFF. Here the CDR3 DNA reads TGTGCCTGGAGTGTACGGGTAGCCGGGGAGCTGTTTTTT.

The chain combines TRBV12-3 or TRBV12-4 with TRBJ1-1; D is uncertain. This CDR3 is 13 amino acids long. Trimming cost V 6 bases and J 0 bases, with 8 bases left between them. DNA for the CDR3: TGTGCCAGCAGCCTATTAATGAACACTGAAGCTTTCTTT. Protein: CASSLLMNTEAFF.

The rearrangement joins TRBV7-8 to TRBJ2-3, with a weak D call TRBD1 (7 bases). The germline V and J ends were trimmed by 2 bases and 14 bases, with 17 bases remaining between them. CDR1 SGHVS and CDR2 FQNEAQ come from the germline V gene. This CDR3 is 13 amino acids long. The CDR3 nucleotides are TGTGCCAGCAGCTTAAGGCAGGGGGGTATTTGGTATTTT. It encodes CASSLRQGGIWYF.

CDR3 protein: CASSRWTGASEKLFF. The CDR3 nucleotides read TGTGCCAGCAGCCGTTGGACAGGGGCGAGTGAAAAACTGTTTTTT. The J gene is TRBJ1-4, the V gene TRBV14; 9 bases line up with TRBD1. This CDR3 comprises 15 residues. V trimming: 4 bases; J trimming: 7 bases; junction bases outside the gene matches: 7. CDR1 and CDR2 (germline): SGHDN, FVKESK.

The genes are TRBV6-5 and TRBJ1-1; tentatively, D is TRBD1 (6 bases). The length of the CDR3 is 15 residues. The germline gives CDR1 MNHEY, CDR2 SVGAGI. With 5 bases removed from V and 1 base from J, the gap between germline ends came to 14 bases. This CDR3 reads CASSITGPGNTEAFF. The CDR3 coding sequence is TGTGCCAGCAGTATAACAGGGCCTGGGAACACTGAAGCTTTCTTT.

This clone was seen a few times. V is TRBV5-8 and J is TRBJ2-7, with 10 bases that match TRBD1. In germline, CDR1 is SGHTS, CDR2 YDEGEE. Losses at the gene ends were 3 bases for V and 3 bases for J; bases not matched to a gene: 6. The length of the CDR3 is 15 residues. The CDR3 spells CASSSRDRGSYEQYF. In nucleotides, the CDR3 is TGTGCCAGCAGCTCCAGGGACAGGGGAAGCTACGAGCAGTACTTC. Full variable domain (remainder filled in from reference TRBV5-8 and TRBJ2-7): EAGVTQSPTHLIKTRGQQATLRCSPISGHTSVYWYQQALGLGLQFLLWYDEGEERNRGNFPPRFSGRQFPNYSSELNVNALELEDSALYLCASSSRDRGSYEQYFGPGTRLTVT.